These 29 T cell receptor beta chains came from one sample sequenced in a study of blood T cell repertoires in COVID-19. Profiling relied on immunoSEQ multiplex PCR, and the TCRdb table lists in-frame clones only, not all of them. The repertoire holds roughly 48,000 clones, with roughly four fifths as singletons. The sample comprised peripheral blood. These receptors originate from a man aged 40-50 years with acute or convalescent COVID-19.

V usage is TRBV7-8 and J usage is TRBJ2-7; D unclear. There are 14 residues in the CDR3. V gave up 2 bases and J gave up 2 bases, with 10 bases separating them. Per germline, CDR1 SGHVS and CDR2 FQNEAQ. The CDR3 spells CASSLTVSTYEQYF. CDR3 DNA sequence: TGTGCCAGCAGCTTAACGGTCTCTACCTACGAGCAGTACTTC.

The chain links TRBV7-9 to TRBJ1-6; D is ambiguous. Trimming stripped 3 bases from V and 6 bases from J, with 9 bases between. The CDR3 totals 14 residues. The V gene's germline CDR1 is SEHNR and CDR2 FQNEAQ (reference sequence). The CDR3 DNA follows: TGTGCCAGCAGCTTTGCCCAGATTAATTCACCCCTCCACTTT. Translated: CASSFAQINSPLHF.

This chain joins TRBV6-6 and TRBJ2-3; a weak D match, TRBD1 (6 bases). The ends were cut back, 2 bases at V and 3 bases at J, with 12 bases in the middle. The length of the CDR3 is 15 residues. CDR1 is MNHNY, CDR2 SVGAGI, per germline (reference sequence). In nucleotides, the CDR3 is TGTGCCAGCAGTTACCAACCCCAGGGGACAGATACGCAGTATTTT. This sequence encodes CASSYQPQGTDTQYF.

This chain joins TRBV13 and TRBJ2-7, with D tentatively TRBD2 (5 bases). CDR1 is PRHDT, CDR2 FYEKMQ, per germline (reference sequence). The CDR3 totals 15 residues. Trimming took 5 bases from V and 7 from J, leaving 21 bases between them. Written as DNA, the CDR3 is TGTGCCAGCAGCCGCACCTCCGATTGGTCGGGGGAGCAGTACTTC. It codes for CASSRTSDWSGEQYF.

CDR3 DNA sequence: TGTGCCAGCAGCGTAGGGGTGGGAGGTAAGACTGAAGCTTTCTTT. Translation gives CASSVGVGGKTEAFF. The chain uses TRBV9 and TRBJ1-1; D not resolved. Trimming removed 0 bases from V and 5 bases from J, with 14 bases in between. CDR1 and CDR2 (germline): SGDLS, YYNGEE. CDR3 size: 15 residues.

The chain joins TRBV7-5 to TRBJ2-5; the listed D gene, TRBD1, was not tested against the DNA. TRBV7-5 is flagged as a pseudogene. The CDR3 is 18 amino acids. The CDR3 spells CVRSLSSIGWQGQETQYF. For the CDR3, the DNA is TGTGTCAGAAGCTTATCCAGTATTGGGTGGCAGGGCCAAGAGACCCAGTACTTC.

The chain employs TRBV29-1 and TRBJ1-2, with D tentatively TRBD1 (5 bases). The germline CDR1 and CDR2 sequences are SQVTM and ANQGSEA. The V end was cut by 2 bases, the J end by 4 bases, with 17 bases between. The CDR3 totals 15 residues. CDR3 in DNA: TGCAGCGTTGAACATCTTGGGACTTCTGCCTATGGCTACACCTTC. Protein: CSVEHLGTSAYGYTF. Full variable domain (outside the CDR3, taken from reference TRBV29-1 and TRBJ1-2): SAVISQKPSRDICQRGTSLTIQCQVDSQVTMMFWYRQQPGQSLTLIATANQGSEATYESGFVIDKFPISRPNLTFSTLTVSNMSPEDSSIYLCSVEHLGTSAYGYTFGSGTRLTVV.

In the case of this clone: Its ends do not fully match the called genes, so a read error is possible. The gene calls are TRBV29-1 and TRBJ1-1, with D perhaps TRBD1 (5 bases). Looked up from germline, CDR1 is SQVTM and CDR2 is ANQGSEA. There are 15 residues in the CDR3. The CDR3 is CSVEGRGGGNTEAFF. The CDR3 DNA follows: TGCAGCGTGGAAGGAAGGGGCGGCGGGAACACTGAAGCTTTCTTT. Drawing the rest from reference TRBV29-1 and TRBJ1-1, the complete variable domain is SAVISQKPSRDICQRGTSLTIQCQVDSQVTMMFWYRQQPGQSLTLIATANQGSEATYESGFVIDKFPISRPNLTFSTLTVSNMSPEDSSIYLCSVEGRGGGNTEAFFGQGTRLTVV.

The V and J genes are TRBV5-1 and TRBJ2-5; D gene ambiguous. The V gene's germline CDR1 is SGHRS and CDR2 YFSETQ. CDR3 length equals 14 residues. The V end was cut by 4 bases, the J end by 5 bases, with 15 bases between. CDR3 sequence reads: CASSVQAVWETQYF. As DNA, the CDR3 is TGCGCCAGCAGCGTCCAGGCCGTTTGGGAGACCCAGTACTTC. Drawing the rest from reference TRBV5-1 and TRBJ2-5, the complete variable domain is KAGVTQTPRYLIKTRGQQVTLSCSPISGHRSVSWYQQTPGQGLQFLFEYFSETQRNKGNFPGRFSGRQFSNSRSEMNVSTLELGDSALYLCASSVQAVWETQYFGPGTRLLVL.

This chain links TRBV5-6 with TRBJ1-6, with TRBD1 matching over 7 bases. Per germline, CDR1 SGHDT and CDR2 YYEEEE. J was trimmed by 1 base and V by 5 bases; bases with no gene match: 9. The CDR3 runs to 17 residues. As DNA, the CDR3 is TGTGCCAGCAGGCGCACAGGGGTGGGGTCCTATAATTCACCCCTCCACTTT. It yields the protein CASRRTGVGSYNSPLHF.

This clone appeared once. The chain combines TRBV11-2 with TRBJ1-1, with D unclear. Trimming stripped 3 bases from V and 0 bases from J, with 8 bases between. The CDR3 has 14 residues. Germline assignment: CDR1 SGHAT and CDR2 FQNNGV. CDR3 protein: CASSLSGMNTEAFF. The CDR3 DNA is TGTGCCAGCAGCTTGTCGGGTATGAACACTGAAGCTTTCTTT.

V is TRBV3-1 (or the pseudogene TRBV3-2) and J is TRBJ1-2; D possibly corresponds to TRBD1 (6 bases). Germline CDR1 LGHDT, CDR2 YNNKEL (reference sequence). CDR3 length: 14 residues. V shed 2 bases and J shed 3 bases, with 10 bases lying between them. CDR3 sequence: CASSQTTGYYGYTF. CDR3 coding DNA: TGTGCCAGCAGCCAAACTACAGGGTACTATGGCTACACCTTC.

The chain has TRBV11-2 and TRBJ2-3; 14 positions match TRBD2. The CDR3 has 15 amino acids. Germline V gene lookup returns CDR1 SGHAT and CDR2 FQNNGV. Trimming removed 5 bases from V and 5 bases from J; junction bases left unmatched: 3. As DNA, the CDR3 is TGTGCCAGCAGCCAAGGACTAGCGGGGGGAGATACGCAGTATTTT. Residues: CASSQGLAGGDTQYF.

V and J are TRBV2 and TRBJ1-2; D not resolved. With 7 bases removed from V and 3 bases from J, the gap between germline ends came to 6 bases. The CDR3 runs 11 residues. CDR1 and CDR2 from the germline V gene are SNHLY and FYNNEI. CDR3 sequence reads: CASIRYYGYTF. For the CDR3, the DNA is TGTGCCAGCATCAGATACTATGGCTACACCTTC. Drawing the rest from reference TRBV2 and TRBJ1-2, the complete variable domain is EPEVTQTPSHQVTQMGQEVILRCVPISNHLYFYWYRQILGQKVEFLVSFYNNEISEKSEIFDDQFSVERPDGSNFTLKIRSTKLEDSAMYFCASIRYYGYTFGSGTRLTVV.

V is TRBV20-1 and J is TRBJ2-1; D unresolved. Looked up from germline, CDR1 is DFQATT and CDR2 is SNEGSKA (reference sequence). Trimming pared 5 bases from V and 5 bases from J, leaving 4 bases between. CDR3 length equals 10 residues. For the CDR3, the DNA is TGCAGTGCTCTAAACAATGAGCAGTTCTTC. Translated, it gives CSALNNEQFF.

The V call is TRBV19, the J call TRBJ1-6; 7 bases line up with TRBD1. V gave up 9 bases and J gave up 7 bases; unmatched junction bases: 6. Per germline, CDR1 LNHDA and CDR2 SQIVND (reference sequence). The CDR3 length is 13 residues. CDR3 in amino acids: CASLGQINSPLHF. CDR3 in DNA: TGTGCCAGCCTGGGACAGATAAATTCACCCCTCCACTTT. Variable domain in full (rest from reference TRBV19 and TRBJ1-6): DGGITQSPKYLFRKEGQNVTLSCEQNLNHDAMYWYRQDPGQGLRLIYYSQIVNDFQKGDIAEGYSVSREKKESFPLTVTSAQKNPTAFYLCASLGQINSPLHFGNGTRLTVT.

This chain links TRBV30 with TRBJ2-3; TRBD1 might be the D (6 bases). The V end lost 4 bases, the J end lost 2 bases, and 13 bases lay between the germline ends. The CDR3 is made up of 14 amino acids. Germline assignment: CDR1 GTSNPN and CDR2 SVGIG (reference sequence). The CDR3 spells CAWTNRAATDTQYF. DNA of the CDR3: TGTGCCTGGACCAACAGGGCGGCCACAGATACGCAGTATTTT.

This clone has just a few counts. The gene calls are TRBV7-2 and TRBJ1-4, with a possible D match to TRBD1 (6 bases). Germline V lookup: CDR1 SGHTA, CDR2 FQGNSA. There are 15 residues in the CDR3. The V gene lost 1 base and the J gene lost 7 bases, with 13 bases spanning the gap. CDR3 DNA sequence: TGTGCCAGCAGCTTAGGAGGGGGTTGGGGTGAAAAACTGTTTTTT. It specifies CASSLGGGWGEKLFF.

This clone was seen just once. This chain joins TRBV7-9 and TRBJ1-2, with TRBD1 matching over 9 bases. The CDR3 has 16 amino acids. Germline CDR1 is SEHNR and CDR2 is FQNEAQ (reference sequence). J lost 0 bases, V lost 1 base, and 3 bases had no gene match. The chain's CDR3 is CASSLGRQGANYGYTF. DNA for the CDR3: TGTGCCAGCAGCTTAGGCCGACAGGGGGCTAACTATGGCTACACCTTC. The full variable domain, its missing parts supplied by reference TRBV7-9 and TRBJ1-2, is DTGVSQNPRHKITKRGQNVTFRCDPISEHNRLYWYRQTLGQGPEFLTYFQNEAQLEKSRLLSDRFSAERPKGSFSTLEIQRTEQGDSAMYLCASSLGRQGANYGYTFGSGTRLTVV.

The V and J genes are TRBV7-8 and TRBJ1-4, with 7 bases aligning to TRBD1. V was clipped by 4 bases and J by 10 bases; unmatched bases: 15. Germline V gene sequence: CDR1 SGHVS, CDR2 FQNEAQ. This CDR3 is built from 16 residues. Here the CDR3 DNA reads TGTGCCAGCAGCTCAACACCGGGACAGACCCAACGAAAACTGTTTTTT. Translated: CASSSTPGQTQRKLFF. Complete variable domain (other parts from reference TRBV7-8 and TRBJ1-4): GAGVSQSPRYKVAKRGQDVALRCDPISGHVSLFWYQQALGQGPEFLTYFQNEAQLDKSGLPSDRFFAERPEGSVSTLKIQRTQQEDSAVYLCASSSTPGQTQRKLFFGSGTQLSVL.

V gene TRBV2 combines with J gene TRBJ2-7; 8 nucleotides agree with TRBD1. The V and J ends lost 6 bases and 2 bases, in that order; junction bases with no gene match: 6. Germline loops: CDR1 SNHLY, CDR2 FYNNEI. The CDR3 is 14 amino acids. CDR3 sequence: CASSVDRATYEQYF. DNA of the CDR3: TGTGCCAGCAGCGTGGACAGGGCAACCTACGAGCAGTACTTC.

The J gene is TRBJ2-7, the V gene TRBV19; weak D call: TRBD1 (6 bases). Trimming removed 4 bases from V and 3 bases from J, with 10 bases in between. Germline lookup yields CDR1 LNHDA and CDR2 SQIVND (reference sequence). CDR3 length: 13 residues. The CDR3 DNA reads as TGTGCCAGTAGTAGGACAGCCATCTACGAGCAGTACTTC. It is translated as CASSRTAIYEQYF.

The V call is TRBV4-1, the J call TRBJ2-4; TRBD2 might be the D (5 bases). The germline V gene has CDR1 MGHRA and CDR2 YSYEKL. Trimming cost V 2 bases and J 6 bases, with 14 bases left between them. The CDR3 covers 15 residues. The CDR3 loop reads CASSQSVVGRNIQYF. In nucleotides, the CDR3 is TGCGCCAGCAGCCAAAGCGTCGTTGGGAGAAACATTCAGTACTTC.

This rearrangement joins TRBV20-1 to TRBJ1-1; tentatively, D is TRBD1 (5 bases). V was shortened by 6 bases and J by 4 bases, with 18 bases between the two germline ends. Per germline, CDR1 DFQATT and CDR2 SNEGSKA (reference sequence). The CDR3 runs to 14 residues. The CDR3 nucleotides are TGCAGTGCAAGTAAAGGACAAGCAGGCACTGAAGCTTTCTTT. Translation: CSASKGQAGTEAFF.

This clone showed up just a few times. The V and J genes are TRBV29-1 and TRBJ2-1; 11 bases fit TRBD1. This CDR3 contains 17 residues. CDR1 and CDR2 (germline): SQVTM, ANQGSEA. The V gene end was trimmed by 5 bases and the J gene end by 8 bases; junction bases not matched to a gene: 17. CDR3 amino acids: CSVFQRVRTGGFDEQFF. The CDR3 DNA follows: TGCAGCGTTTTCCAAAGGGTACGGACAGGGGGCTTCGATGAGCAGTTCTTC.

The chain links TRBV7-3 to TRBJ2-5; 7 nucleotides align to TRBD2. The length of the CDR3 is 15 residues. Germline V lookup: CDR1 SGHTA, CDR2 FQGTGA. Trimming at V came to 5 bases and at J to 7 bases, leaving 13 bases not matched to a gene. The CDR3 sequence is CASSPTGTSGGTQYF. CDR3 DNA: TGTGCCAGCAGCCCAACTGGAACGTCGGGGGGGACCCAGTACTTC.

The CDR3 coding sequence is TGTGCCTGGACCGCCGACAGGAGTACTGAAGCTTTCTTT. Its protein is CAWTADRSTEAFF. The chain has TRBV30 and TRBJ1-1; D perhaps matches TRBD1 (6 bases). The CDR3 totals 13 residues. Germline-derived CDR1 and CDR2 are GTSNPN and SVGIG (reference sequence). With 4 bases removed from V and 5 bases from J, the gap between germline ends came to 14 bases.

This CDR3 is CAWSPGTNSNQPQHF. The DNA of the CDR3 is TGTGCCTGGAGTCCAGGAACAAATAGCAATCAGCCCCAGCATTTT. The chain joins TRBV30 to TRBJ1-5; D remains unclear. Germline V gene data show CDR1 as GTSNPN and CDR2 as SVGIG (reference sequence). V was cut by 2 bases and J by 0 bases, with 11 bases left in between. The length of the CDR3 is 15 residues.

The CDR3 loop reads CASSPMVGRETQYF. As DNA, the CDR3 is TGTGCCAGCAGCCCGATGGTGGGGAGGGAGACCCAGTACTTC. The chain links TRBV3-1 (or the pseudogene TRBV3-2) to TRBJ2-5; D is perhaps TRBD2 (6 bases). In germline, CDR1 is LGHDT, CDR2 YNNKEL (reference sequence). The CDR3 loop spans 14 amino acids. Trimming left V 4 bases short and J 5 bases short, with 14 bases between.